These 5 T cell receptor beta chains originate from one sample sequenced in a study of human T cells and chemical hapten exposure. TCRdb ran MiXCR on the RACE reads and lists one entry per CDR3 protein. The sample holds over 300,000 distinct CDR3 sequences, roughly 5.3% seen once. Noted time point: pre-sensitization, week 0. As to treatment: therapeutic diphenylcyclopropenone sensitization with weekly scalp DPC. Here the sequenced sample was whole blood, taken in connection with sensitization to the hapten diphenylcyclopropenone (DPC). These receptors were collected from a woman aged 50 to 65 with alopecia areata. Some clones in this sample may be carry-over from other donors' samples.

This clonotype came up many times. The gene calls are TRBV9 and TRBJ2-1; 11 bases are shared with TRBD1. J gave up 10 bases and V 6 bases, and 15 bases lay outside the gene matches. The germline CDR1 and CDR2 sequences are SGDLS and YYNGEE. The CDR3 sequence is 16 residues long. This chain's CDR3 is CASTAPGQGETGEQFF. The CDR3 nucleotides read TGTGCCAGCACCGCCCCGGGACAGGGGGAAACTGGGGAGCAGTTCTTC.

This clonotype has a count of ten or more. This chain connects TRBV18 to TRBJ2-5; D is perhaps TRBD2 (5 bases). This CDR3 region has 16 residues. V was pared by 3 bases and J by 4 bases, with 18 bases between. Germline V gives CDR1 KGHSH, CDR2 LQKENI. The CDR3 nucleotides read TGTGCCAGCTCACCCCTCCTTGCACTAGGAACAGAGACCCAGTACTTC. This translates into CASSPLLALGTETQYF.

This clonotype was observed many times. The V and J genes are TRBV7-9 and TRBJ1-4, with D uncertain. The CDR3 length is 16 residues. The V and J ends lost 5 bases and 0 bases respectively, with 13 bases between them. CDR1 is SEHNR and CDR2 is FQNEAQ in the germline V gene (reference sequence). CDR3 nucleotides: TGTGCCAGCAGCCTAAGAGCGGATGCAACTAATGAAAAACTGTTTTTT. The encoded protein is CASSLRADATNEKLFF. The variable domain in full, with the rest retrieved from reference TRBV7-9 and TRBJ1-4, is DTGVSQNPRHKITKRGQNVTFRCDPISEHNRLYWYRQTLGQGPEFLTYFQNEAQLEKSRLLSDRFSAERPKGSFSTLEIQRTEQGDSAMYLCASSLRADATNEKLFFGSGTQLSVL.

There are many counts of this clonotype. Written as DNA, the CDR3 is TGCGCCAGCAGCTGGGGACTAGCGGGGAGCTCCTACGAGCAGTACTTC. Translating it yields CASSWGLAGSSYEQYF. The chain uses TRBV5-1 and TRBJ2-7; 13 bases are a match to TRBD2. This CDR3 contains 16 residues. The V gene's germline CDR1 is SGHRS and CDR2 YFSETQ. Unmatched junction bases numbered 3, after V lost 3 bases and J lost 0 bases.

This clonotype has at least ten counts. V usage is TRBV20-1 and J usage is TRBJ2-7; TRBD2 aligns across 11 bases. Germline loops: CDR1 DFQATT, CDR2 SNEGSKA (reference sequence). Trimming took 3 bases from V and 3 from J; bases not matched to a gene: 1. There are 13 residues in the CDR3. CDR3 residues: CSASGTSGYEQYF. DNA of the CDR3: TGCAGTGCTAGTGGGACTAGCGGCTACGAGCAGTACTTC.